This T cell receptor (beta chain) was documented in a study of T cell repertoires in cytomegalovirus infection. Study in general: Carrying CMV and the relevant HLA type showed in public TCR beta signatures.

TCRdb itself ran the reads through MiXCR, one entry per CDR3 protein. The sample has a few hundred thousand distinct CDR3 sequences; 26% are singletons. With respect to this clonotype: Its antigen is not identified.

Germline V gives CDR1 SGHTA, CDR2 FQGNSA. This CDR3 is built from 13 residues. Trimming left V 2 bases short and J 7 bases short, with 10 bases between. Study-wide results and caveats: Based on cumulative public TCR beta family frequency, carriers of CMV plus the relevant HLA were identified.

The rearrangement links TRBV7-2 to TRBJ2-3; no clear D. The sample comprised PBMCs. The receptor's source is a human donor in good health (CMV status not recorded). Some clones in this sample may be carry-over from other donors' samples. DNA for the CDR3: TGTGCCAGCAGCTTATCCCACATAAATACGCAGTATTTT. Translation gives CASSLSHINTQYF.